This T cell receptor beta chain appears in the sequencing data of a study of cytomegalovirus exposure and HLA in healthy donors. Germline CDR1 reads MNHNY; CDR2 reads SVGAGI (reference sequence). CDR3 length: 15 amino acids. With 6 bases clipped from V and 0 bases from J, the junction kept 7 bases outside the gene matches. In the PCR, 60 Vbeta and 13 Jbeta primers were used. Profiled with immunoSEQ multiplex PCR; TCRdb holds only in-frame clones, not every one. The sample has tens of thousands of clones; roughly 79% are singletons. This TCR came from a man aged 40-49 years in good health and CMV-seronegative. What was sequenced was PBMCs. The V and J genes are TRBV6-6 and TRBJ2-7; TRBD2 matches 8 bases. The CDR3 loop is CASRERETSSYEQYF. As DNA, the CDR3 is TGTGCCAGCAGGGAGCGGGAGACAAGCTCCTACGAGCAGTACTTC.